One and the same sample provided the 16 T cell receptor beta chains below, sequenced in a study of B cell selection in AIRE deficiency. Sorting defined conventional CD4 T cells as CD4+CD127+. The data were produced by immunoSEQ multiplex PCR, yet TCRdb's version contains in-frame clones alone and is incomplete. This table has under 30,000 clones, roughly 96% appearing once. Source material: conventional CD4+ T cells sorted from PBMCs. The source is a human donor with AIRE deficiency.

The chain recombines TRBV5-1 with TRBJ2-7; D gene uncertain. V shed 0 bases and J shed 0 bases, with 13 bases lying between them. From germline, CDR1 is SGHRS and CDR2 YFSETQ. This CDR3 contains 16 residues. CDR3 nucleotide sequence: TGCGCCAGCAGCTTGGAGGCCGGGTTCGTCTCCTACGAGCAGTACTTC. Its translation is CASSLEAGFVSYEQYF.

This sequence joins TRBV29-1 and TRBJ2-7; D is perhaps TRBD2 (6 bases). V was shortened by 6 bases and J by 4 bases, with 13 bases between the two germline ends. CDR3 size: 12 residues. Germline loops: CDR1 SQVTM, CDR2 ANQGSEA. The CDR3 is CSVQVGTYEQYF. In nucleotides, the CDR3 is TGCAGCGTCCAAGTGGGGACTTACGAGCAGTACTTC.

The chain couples TRBV5-4 to TRBJ2-3; 7 bases match TRBD2. CDR3 length: 16 amino acids. The germline V gene encodes CDR1 SGHNT and CDR2 YYREEE (reference sequence). V lost 0 bases to trimming and J lost 5 bases; unmatched junction nucleotides: 9. The CDR3 loop reads CASSLGRGDGEDTQYF. DNA for the CDR3: TGTGCCAGCAGCTTGGGCCGGGGGGACGGGGAAGATACGCAGTATTTT.

This rearrangement joins TRBV28 to TRBJ1-2; D possibly corresponds to TRBD1 (6 bases). CDR3 length: 13 residues. Trimming took 5 bases from V and 4 from J, leaving 11 bases between them. The germline CDR1 and CDR2 sequences are MDHEN and SYDVKM. The CDR3 region has the DNA TGTGCCAGCAGTCCGCAGGGGACCTATGGCTACACCTTC. It is translated as CASSPQGTYGYTF.

This sequence joins TRBV4-3 and TRBJ1-4; D is unresolved. Germline CDR1 reads LGHNA; CDR2 reads YSLEER. Deletions cut 0 bases from V and 7 bases from J, with 12 bases between. CDR3 size: 15 residues. The CDR3 is CASSQDLGDGEKLFF. CDR3 in DNA: TGCGCCAGCAGCCAAGATCTGGGTGACGGTGAAAAACTGTTTTTT.

The chain carries TRBV7-2 and TRBJ1-4, with a tentative D call TRBD1 (6 bases). The CDR3 length is 15 residues. Per the germline V gene, CDR1 is SGHTA and CDR2 is FQGNSA. V gave up 5 bases and J gave up 3 bases, with 13 bases separating them. The CDR3 region is CASSLRTASNEKLFF. Written as DNA, the CDR3 is TGTGCCAGCAGCCTGAGGACAGCTTCTAATGAAAAACTGTTTTTT.

As DNA, the CDR3 is TGTGCCAGCCGAGCGGGGAGCACAGATACGCAGTATTTT. It encodes CASRAGSTDTQYF. The V gene is TRBV10-3, the J gene TRBJ2-3; 7 nucleotides agree with TRBD2. This CDR3 is built from 13 residues. J was trimmed by 0 bases and V by 10 bases; bases with no gene match: 4. The germline V gene encodes CDR1 ENHRY and CDR2 SYGVKD.

The rearrangement links TRBV7-2 to TRBJ2-2; 7 nucleotides agree with TRBD1. V lost 1 base to trimming and J lost 2 bases; unmatched junction nucleotides: 4. This CDR3 region has 16 residues. CDR1 is SGHTA and CDR2 is FQGNSA in the germline V gene. The CDR3 protein is CASSLGPGGNTGELFF. The CDR3 nucleotides read TGTGCCAGCAGCTTAGGTCCAGGGGGTAACACCGGGGAGCTGTTTTTT.

The rearrangement links TRBV7-6 to TRBJ2-2; D unclear. Germline V gives CDR1 SGHVS, CDR2 FNYEAQ. The V and J ends lost 4 bases and 10 bases respectively, with 10 bases between them. CDR3 length: 12 amino acids. CDR3 nucleotides: TGTGCCAGCAGCTCTATAGGGTTGGAGCTGTTTTTT. Translated, it gives CASSSIGLELFF.

The genes are TRBV5-1 and TRBJ1-4; D is perhaps TRBD1 (5 bases). This CDR3 spans 14 amino acids. V was shortened by 4 bases and J by 5 bases, with 12 bases between the two germline ends. The V gene's germline CDR1 is SGHRS and CDR2 YFSETQ. DNA for the CDR3: TGCGCCAGCAGCCCCGGGACCAGAAATGAAAAACTGTTTTTT. Translated, it gives CASSPGTRNEKLFF. Combining the CDR3 with reference TRBV5-1 and TRBJ1-4 gives the whole variable domain KAGVTQTPRYLIKTRGQQVTLSCSPISGHRSVSWYQQTPGQGLQFLFEYFSETQRNKGNFPGRFSGRQFSNSRSEMNVSTLELGDSALYLCASSPGTRNEKLFFGSGTQLSVL.

This clone occurred once. The J gene is TRBJ2-3, the V gene TRBV19; TRBD1 is a possible D gene (6 bases). CDR1 and CDR2 from the germline V gene are LNHDA and SQIVND (reference sequence). The CDR3 sequence is 16 residues long. Trimming shortened V by 5 bases and J by 1 base, and 16 bases separated the two germline ends. CDR3 coding DNA: TGTGCCAGTAGTCTCCGCCAGGGGCTCGGCACAGATACGCAGTATTTT. Protein sequence: CASSLRQGLGTDTQYF.

The chain recombines TRBV11-3 with TRBJ2-1; TRBD1 aligns across 10 bases. V was pared by 6 bases and J by 7 bases, with 3 bases of the junction left unmatched. There are 13 residues in the CDR3. Germline loops: CDR1 SGHNT, CDR2 YENEEA. The CDR3 coding sequence is TGTGCCAGCAGGGGACAGGGGAGTAATGAGCAGTTCTTC. Amino acids: CASRGQGSNEQFF.

V is TRBV6-5 and J is TRBJ1-5; a weak D match, TRBD1 (5 bases). Germline V gene data show CDR1 as MNHEY and CDR2 as SVGAGI. The CDR3 is 15 amino acids. Deletions cut 6 bases from V and 4 bases from J, with 16 bases between. The CDR3 bases are TGTGCCAGCAGAAATCGGGGCGGAGTAAATCAGCCCCAGCATTTT. Translation: CASRNRGGVNQPQHF.

The chain links TRBV6-1 to TRBJ2-5, with 11 bases that match TRBD2. J was trimmed by 3 bases and V by 5 bases; bases with no gene match: 2. Germline CDR1 reads MNHNS; CDR2 reads SASEGT. This CDR3 is 14 amino acids long. Here the CDR3 reads CASSRLAGKETQYF. Here the CDR3 DNA reads TGTGCCAGCAGTCGACTAGCGGGGAAAGAGACCCAGTACTTC.

The gene calls are TRBV19 and TRBJ2-2, with a weak D call TRBD2 (6 bases). The V gene lost 7 bases and the J gene lost 4 bases, with 19 bases spanning the gap. Per the germline V gene, CDR1 is LNHDA and CDR2 is SQIVND (reference sequence). The CDR3 length is 16 residues. CDR3 protein: CASTRLRGAGTGELFF. In nucleotides, the CDR3 is TGTGCCAGTACCCGGTTGAGGGGAGCGGGCACCGGGGAGCTGTTTTTT.

The rearrangement joins TRBV27 to TRBJ2-1; D is undetermined. V lost 2 bases and J 9 bases, leaving 11 bases between the germline ends. This CDR3 has 13 residues. Germline CDR1 is MNHEY and CDR2 is SMNVEV (reference sequence). The CDR3: CASSLVAPFEQFF. DNA of the CDR3: TGTGCCAGCAGTTTAGTAGCCCCTTTTGAGCAGTTCTTC.